Here is one T cell receptor (beta chain) with its context. The data were obtained in a study of blood T cell repertoires in COVID-19. Study-level information: The origin of the acute and convalescent COVID-19 samples was the United States, Italy and Spain. T cells, B-cell-depleted T cells, or PBMCs supplied cDNA or gDNA.

Original data processing: Scientists estimated how many nucleated cells there were by amplifying reference gene primers. The assay was immunoSEQ multiplex PCR, and TCRdb's table has in-frame clones only and misses some. Clonal size and the V and J genes are those of that table, whereas D and trimming came from the DNA. Found here are roughly 120,000 clones, less than 90% of them singletons; the top ten hold under 2.5%. V gave up 1 base and J gave up 2 bases, with 14 bases separating them. Germline CDR1 is SGHVS and CDR2 is FQNEAQ. The CDR3 extends over 16 amino acids. The TCR comes from a man between 65 and 80 years old with acute or convalescent COVID-19. V is TRBV7-8 and J is TRBJ1-2; D may be TRBD1 (6 bases). Specimen: peripheral blood. This CDR3 is CASSLEGGARNYGYTF. CDR3 bases: TGTGCCAGCAGCTTAGAGGGGGGGGCGCGGAACTATGGCTACACCTTC.